The rows below give T cell receptor beta chains drawn from one sample of a study of T cell responses to AZD1222 COVID-19 vaccine. Profiled with immunoSEQ multiplex PCR; TCRdb holds only in-frame clones, not every one. The repertoire holds some 120,000 clones, with 84% as singletons. Material: peripheral blood, obtained 28 days after the second AZD1222 dose. The origin of the receptors is an adult who received the AZD1222 COVID-19 vaccine. The CDR3 runs from the conserved cysteine through the conserved F or W. Each record gives: clone size, J gene, V gene, D gene, CDR3 DNA, CDR3 protein. D genes are given only for firm matches. Not all rows give a size; the values are once, few, many and, for expanded clones, a class.

few	TRBJ1-5	TRBV9	TRBD1	TGTGCCAGCAGCGTAGCTAGGCTATCGCAGGGGGCTAGGGGCAATCAGCCCCAGCATTTT	CASSVARLSQGARGNQPQHF
NA	TRBJ1-1	TRBV11-3	TRBD1	TGTGCCAGCAGCTTCTCGACAGGGGGTCCAGGGAGCACTGAAGCTTTCTTT	CASSFSTGGPGSTEAFF
NA	TRBJ2-1	TRBV12-3/TRBV12-4	NA	TGTGCCAGCAGCCAAGGATATGAGCAGTTCTTC	CASSQGYEQFF
NA	TRBJ1-6	TRBV3-1/TRBV3-2	NA	TGTGCCAGCAGCCAAGCCCCCGGAGGCTGGAATAATTCACCCCTCCACTTT	CASSQAPGGWNNSPLHF
NA	TRBJ1-2	TRBV4-3	NA	TGCGCCAGCAGCCAAGCCAGGGGAGCCCAAAGTATCTATGGCTACACCTTC	CASSQARGAQSIYGYTF
NA	TRBJ1-5	TRBV9	NA	TGTGCCAGCAGCGTCTGGGGAATCGGTCAGCCCCAGCATTTT	CASSVWGIGQPQHF
NA	TRBJ1-6	TRBV9	NA	TGTGCCAGCAGCGCGGGACAATATAATTCACCCCTCCACTTT	CASSAGQYNSPLHF
NA	TRBJ2-2	TRBV28	NA	TGTGCCAGCAGTTTCTGGCAGAACACCGGGGAGCTGTTTTTT	CASSFWQNTGELFF
NA	TRBJ1-2	TRBV6-1	TRBD1	TGTGCCAGCAGTGAAAGCCAGTCAGGGGGCTATGGCTACACCTTC	CASSESQSGGYGYTF
NA	TRBJ2-1	TRBV11-2	TRBD2	TGTGCCAGCACCAAAGGGACTAGCGGGGGAGGGAATGAGCAGTTCTTC	CASTKGTSGGGNEQFF
NA	TRBJ2-7	TRBV3-1/TRBV3-2	NA	TGTGCCAGCAGCCAAGATCGGAGGGGACTTACGTCCTACGAGCAGTACTTC	CASSQDRRGLTSYEQYF
NA	TRBJ1-6	TRBV7-8	NA	TGTGCCAGCAGCTCCTTACCCGCTTCCGGGCATATTAATTCACCCCTCCACTTT	CASSSLPASGHINSPLHF
NA	TRBJ1-5	TRBV18	NA	TGTGCCAGCTCACCCTATAGCAATCAGCCCCAGCATTTT	CASSPYSNQPQHF
NA	TRBJ2-7	TRBV7-9	NA	TGTGCCAGCAGCGCCTCCGGGACAAACCCCTACGAGCAGTACTTC	CASSASGTNPYEQYF
NA	TRBJ2-1	TRBV24-1	NA	TGTGCCACCAGTGACCTGACCCCAAGCTCCTACAATGAGCAGTTCTTC	CATSDLTPSSYNEQFF
NA	TRBJ2-7	TRBV6-5	TRBD1	TGTGCCAGCAGCCGGACCGGGACAGGCTCCTACGAGCAGTACTTC	CASSRTGTGSYEQYF
NA	TRBJ1-2	TRBV9	NA	TGTGCCAGCAGCGTAGTTGCGGGTGGTGGCTACACCTTC	CASSVVAGGGYTF
NA	TRBJ1-6	TRBV6-5	NA	TGTGCCAGCAGAGCGGAGCCGCATAATTCACCCCTCCACTTT	CASRAEPHNSPLHF
NA	TRBJ2-7	TRBV28	TRBD1	TGTGCCAGCAGTTTAGGGACAGCCTACGAGCAGTACTTC	CASSLGTAYEQYF
NA	TRBJ1-2	TRBV7-2	NA	TGTGCCAGCAGTTGGGGGGTCCTTAACTATGGCTACACCTTC	CASSWGVLNYGYTF
NA	TRBJ1-4	TRBV12-3/TRBV12-4	NA	TGTGCCAGCAGACTGGGACATGAAAAACTGTTTTTT	CASRLGHEKLFF
NA	TRBJ2-7	TRBV7-2	NA	TGTGCCAGCAGCTTAATCCCAGCCGGCTACGAGCAGTACTTC	CASSLIPAGYEQYF
NA	TRBJ2-1	TRBV9	TRBD1	TGTGCCAGCAGCGTACGGACAGGGGCCTACAATGAGCAGTTCTTC	CASSVRTGAYNEQFF
NA	TRBJ2-7	TRBV2	NA	TGTGCCAGCGCAGTCAGGGCGAGCTCCTACGAGCAGTACTTC	CASAVRASSYEQYF
once	TRBJ1-3	TRBV5-6	TRBD1	TGTGCCAGCAGACGGGACAGGGTTGACACCATATATTTT	CASRRDRVDTIYF
few	TRBJ1-2	TRBV7-2	NA	TGTGCCAGCAGCTTAGACAATAACTATGGCTACACCTTC	CASSLDNNYGYTF
few	TRBJ2-7	TRBV2	NA	TGTGCCAGCAGTGATGGTAATAGGTACTACGAGCAGTACTTC	CASSDGNRYYEQYF
NA	TRBJ1-2	TRBV6-1	NA	TGTGCCAGCAGTGAAGTATTTTGGTCGAACTATGGCTACACCTTC	CASSEVFWSNYGYTF
NA	TRBJ2-5	TRBV7-2	TRBD2	TGTGCCAGCAGCTTTCAGGCGGGGGGCAACCAAGAGACCCAGTACTTC	CASSFQAGGNQETQYF
NA	TRBJ1-1	TRBV15	NA	TGTGCCACCAGCAGATCCGGGAACACTGAAGCTTTCTTT	CATSRSGNTEAFF
NA	TRBJ1-3	TRBV3-1/TRBV3-2	NA	TGTGCCAGCGGTGGACTATATGGAAACACCATATATTTT	CASGGLYGNTIYF
NA	TRBJ1-2	TRBV9	NA	TGTGCCAGCAGCGTCCAGAGCCAGACTGCTGGCTATGGCTACACCTTC	CASSVQSQTAGYGYTF
NA	TRBJ2-5	TRBV7-2	NA	TGTGCCAGCAGCTTAGCGCAACGGGCAGGGACCCAGTACTTC	CASSLAQRAGTQYF
NA	TRBJ2-1	TRBV28	NA	TGTGCCAGCAGTTTAGCGGGGGCCCTGGGAACCTACAATGAGCAGTTCTTC	CASSLAGALGTYNEQFF
NA	TRBJ1-2	TRBV11-2	NA	TGTGCCAGCAGCTTAGTACAGGGTGTAGGCTACACCTTC	CASSLVQGVGYTF
NA	TRBJ2-7	TRBV5-4	TRBD1	TGTGCCAGCAGTACCGACAGGGCCCCCTGGGAGCAGTACTTC	CASSTDRAPWEQYF
NA	TRBJ2-7	TRBV19	TRBD1	TGTGCCAGTAGGGTCCGGGTATCGAGGGGGCATAACTACGAGCAGTACTTC	CASRVRVSRGHNYEQYF
NA	TRBJ1-4	TRBV7-9	TRBD1	TGTGCCAGCAGCTTGGGCCAGGGGGAGAATGAAAAACTGTTTTTT	CASSLGQGENEKLFF
NA	TRBJ2-7	TRBV27	TRBD1	TGTGCCAGCAGTCCGAACCCGGGACAGGGGCCCTACTCGTCCTACGAGCAGTACTTC	CASSPNPGQGPYSSYEQYF
NA	TRBJ1-4	TRBV25-1	TRBD1	TGTGCCAGCAGGGACAGGGGCGGGAATGAAAAACTGTTTTTT	CASRDRGGNEKLFF
NA	TRBJ1-1	TRBV7-2	NA	TGTGCCAGCAGCTTAGGCCGGGTTAACACTGAAGCTTTCTTT	CASSLGRVNTEAFF
NA	TRBJ2-2	TRBV12-3/TRBV12-4	NA	TGTGCCAGCAGTTCTTTCAGCACCGGGGAGCTGTTTTTT	CASSSFSTGELFF
NA	TRBJ2-3	TRBV6-2/TRBV6-3	NA	TGTGCCAGCAGTTACGGCGGGGTTACCACAGATACGCAGTATTTT	CASSYGGVTTDTQYF
NA	TRBJ2-2	TRBV7-2	NA	TGTGCCAGCAGCTTTGGGACCAACACCGGGGAGCTGTTTTTT	CASSFGTNTGELFF
once	TRBJ1-1	TRBV2	TRBD1	TGTGCCAGCAGTGGCGGACAGGGGGTAACAATGAACACTGAAGCTTTCTTT	CASSGGQGVTMNTEAFF
NA	TRBJ2-5	TRBV4-3	NA	TGCGCCAGCAGCCAGGCGATGACAGGACGGGGCGAGACCCAGTACTTC	CASSQAMTGRGETQYF